The 12 T cell receptor beta chains below all came from one sample that was sequenced in a study of T cells after yellow fever vaccination. TCRdb reprocessed the 5' RACE reads via MiXCR and lists one record per CDR3 protein. The table includes hundreds of thousands of distinct CDR3 sequences, less than 15% detected once. Specimen: PBMCs, collected on the day of the yellow fever booster vaccination. Every receptor here comes from a man aged 25-45 years who received the YFV17D yellow fever vaccine.

CDR3 sequence (DNA): TGCGCCAGCAGCCCGGGGACAGCTGAGGGGGCTTTCTTT. It specifies CASSPGTAEGAFF. The rearrangement uses TRBV5-1 and TRBJ1-1; TRBD1 agrees at 7 bases. Trimming at V came to 4 bases and at J to 11 bases, leaving 11 bases not matched to a gene. Germline values: CDR1 SGHRS, CDR2 YFSETQ. The CDR3 totals 13 residues. Supplemented by reference TRBV5-1 and TRBJ1-1, the full variable domain reads KAGVTQTPRYLIKTRGQQVTLSCSPISGHRSVSWYQQTPGQGLQFLFEYFSETQRNKGNFPGRFSGRQFSNSRSEMNVSTLELGDSALYLCASSPGTAEGAFFGQGTRLTVV.

The V call is TRBV6-1, the J call TRBJ2-3, with a tentative D call TRBD2 (6 bases). CDR3 length: 17 amino acids. The V and J ends lost 4 bases and 0 bases respectively, with 17 bases between them. Per germline, CDR1 MNHNS and CDR2 SASEGT. The CDR3 region is CASSGRERDTSTDTQYF. The CDR3 nucleotides read TGTGCCAGCAGTGGCCGGGAGCGCGATACTAGCACAGATACGCAGTATTTT.

This clonotype occurred many times. This chain links TRBV5-1 with TRBJ2-3, with a possible D match to TRBD2 (6 bases). Germline CDR1 reads SGHRS; CDR2 reads YFSETQ. The CDR3 is 16 amino acids. Trimming stripped 2 bases from V and 0 bases from J, with 13 bases between. CDR3 residues: CASSLVSGSSTDTQYF. CDR3 in DNA: TGCGCCAGCAGCTTAGTCTCCGGGAGTAGCACAGATACGCAGTATTTT.

V usage is TRBV6-5 and J usage is TRBJ2-7; TRBD1 might be the D (5 bases). CDR1 is MNHEY, CDR2 SVGAGI, per germline. The CDR3 contains 14 residues. V shed 2 bases and J shed 2 bases, with 10 bases lying between them. Written as DNA, the CDR3 is TGTGCCAGCAGTTACGCCGCAGGGCCCTACGAGCAGTACTTC. It specifies CASSYAAGPYEQYF.

This clonotype turned up a few times. The rearrangement links TRBV20-1 to TRBJ2-5; no firm D call. CDR3 length: 12 amino acids. Germline CDR1 reads DFQATT; CDR2 reads SNEGSKA (reference sequence). V shed 5 bases and J shed 2 bases, with 9 bases lying between them. This CDR3 is CSALSDQETQYF. Here the CDR3 DNA reads TGCAGTGCTCTGAGCGATCAAGAGACCCAGTACTTC.

The V call is TRBV14, the J call TRBJ1-6, with D unclear. With 1 base removed from V and 4 bases from J, the gap between germline ends came to 5 bases. CDR3 size: 14 residues. CDR1 and CDR2 from the germline V gene are SGHDN and FVKESK. CDR3 DNA: TGTGCCAGCAGCCAAGGAATGTATAATTCACCCCTCCACTTT. Translated, it gives CASSQGMYNSPLHF.

The sample holds a few counts of this clonotype. The CDR3 sequence: CASSLGRSETQYF. DNA of the CDR3: TGTGCCAGCAGCTTAGGGAGGTCGGAGACCCAGTACTTC. The chain uses TRBV7-2 and TRBJ2-5; tentative D call: TRBD2 (5 bases). CDR1 is SGHTA and CDR2 is FQGNSA in the germline V gene. Trimming removed 1 base at V and 5 bases at J, with 8 bases between. The CDR3 runs to 13 residues.

Points on this clonotype: This may arise from a read error, as a much more abundant clone is one base away. The V gene is TRBV28, the J gene TRBJ1-2, with D unresolved. Germline V gene lookup returns CDR1 MDHEN and CDR2 SYDVKM. The CDR3 length is 14 residues. Trimming took off 2 bases at V and 9 bases at J, with 16 bases between the two ends. The CDR3 loop is CASSLIEPDSCYTF. CDR3 in DNA: TGTGCCAGCAGTTTAATTGAACCGGACTCTTGCTACACCTTC.

The chain employs TRBV7-2 and TRBJ2-5; D is ambiguous. Trimming took 2 bases from V and 7 from J, leaving 20 bases between them. This CDR3 is 16 amino acids long. The germline gives CDR1 SGHTA, CDR2 FQGNSA. This CDR3 is CASSLMSAARVGTQYF. Here the CDR3 DNA reads TGTGCCAGCAGCTTAATGTCGGCAGCCCGGGTCGGGACCCAGTACTTC.

In this sample, this clonotype turned up a few times. This rearrangement joins TRBV12-3 or TRBV12-4 to TRBJ2-2, with D perhaps TRBD1 or TRBD2 (6 bases each). CDR3 length: 14 amino acids. V was clipped by 4 bases and J by 7 bases, with 13 bases between them. CDR3 residues: CASSSRGQGGELFF. The CDR3 region has the DNA TGTGCCAGCAGTTCTCGGGGGCAGGGCGGGGAGCTGTTTTTT.

This clonotype was seen only a few times. This chain joins TRBV9 and TRBJ1-2; D not certain. The CDR3 length is 15 residues. Germline CDR1 and CDR2: SGDLS and YYNGEE. Trimming removed 0 bases at V and 4 bases at J, with 13 bases between. Here the CDR3 reads CASSVVTDGSYGYTF. Written as DNA, the CDR3 is TGTGCCAGCAGCGTAGTGACGGACGGGAGCTATGGCTACACCTTC.

In its sample, this clonotype was seen a few times. This chain uses TRBV5-1 with TRBJ2-7; a weak D match, TRBD1 (5 bases). V gave up 2 bases and J gave up 2 bases, with 14 bases separating them. Looked up from germline, CDR1 is SGHRS and CDR2 is YFSETQ. The CDR3 is 15 residues long. The CDR3 region is CASSFVAGQTYEQYF. In DNA form, the CDR3 reads TGCGCCAGCAGCTTTGTAGCAGGACAAACCTACGAGCAGTACTTC.